A selection of T cell receptor beta chains follows, all from one sample in a study of CD8+ T cells in alopecia areata. Method: immunoSEQ multiplex PCR; TCRdb's copy keeps in-frame clones and lacks some. The sample has more than 110,000 clones, less than 70% seen once; the top ten hold approximately 15%. Sequences were derived from CD8+ T cells sorted from blood, sampled at week 4, from a patient treated with tofacitinib. These receptors were obtained from a human donor with alopecia areata. The CDR3 runs from the conserved cysteine through the conserved F or W. A D gene is named only where the DNA matches it firmly. Rows give clone size only sometimes, using once, few, many, or a class for an expanded clone.

d_gene | j_gene | v_gene | abundance | CDR3aa | CDR3nt
NA | TRBJ2-1 | TRBV14 | few | CASRRTSRSINEQFF | TGTGCCAGCAGGCGAACGTCTCGGTCGATCAATGAGCAGTTCTTC
NA | TRBJ2-5 | TRBV6-5 | few | CATGPGPETQYF | TGTGCCACAGGTCCGGGGCCCGAGACCCAGTACTTC
TRBD1 | TRBJ2-3 | TRBV29-1 | NA | CSVHDRDTDTQYF | TGCAGCGTCCATGACAGGGACACAGATACGCAGTATTTT
NA | TRBJ1-1 | TRBV27 | NA | CASMGLKNTEAFF | TGTGCCAGCATGGGACTAAAGAACACTGAAGCTTTCTTT
NA | TRBJ2-1 | TRBV4-3 | NA | CASSQDAGNEQFF | TGCGCCAGCAGCCAAGATGCGGGGAATGAGCAGTTCTTC
NA | TRBJ2-3 | TRBV13 | few | CASSLRHGGADTQYF | TGTGCCAGCAGCTTAAGACATGGGGGCGCAGATACGCAGTATTTT
NA | TRBJ1-1 | TRBV6-6 | once | CASSAGEEAFF | TGTGCCAGCAGCGCGGGGGAAGAAGCTTTCTTT
NA | TRBJ1-3 | TRBV25-1 | NA | CASSDRGNTIYF | TGTGCCAGCAGTGACAGGGGAAACACCATATATTTT
NA | TRBJ1-4 | TRBV27 | few | CASSTDQGRLFF | TGTGCCAGCAGTACTGACCAGGGGCGGCTGTTTTTT
NA | TRBJ1-2 | TRBV7-9 | few | CASSLGTGTVGYTF | TGTGCCAGCAGCCTGGGGACCGGAACGGTCGGCTACACCTTC
NA | TRBJ2-7 | TRBV6-5 | few | CASSYSIGPSSYEQYF | TGTGCCAGCAGTTACTCGATTGGTCCCAGCTCCTACGAGCAGTACTTC
TRBD1 | TRBJ1-5 | TRBV7-9 | once | CASSLEGAPGQPQHF | TGTGCCAGCAGTTTGGAGGGGGCGCCGGGGCAGCCCCAGCATTTT
NA | TRBJ2-7 | TRBV30 | few | CAWSLLGNEQYF | TGTGCCTGGAGTTTGTTAGGGAACGAGCAGTACTTC
NA | TRBJ2-5 | TRBV4-2 | NA | CASSQEGEQETQYF | TGTGCCAGCAGCCAAGAGGGGGAACAAGAGACCCAGTACTTC
NA | TRBJ2-7 | TRBV30 | NA | CAWSVFVTDADEQYF | TGTGCCTGGAGTGTATTTGTGACGGACGCGGATGAGCAGTACTTC
TRBD2 | TRBJ2-3 | TRBV7-8 | few | CASSLVASGGADTQYF | TGTGCCAGCAGCTTAGTAGCTAGCGGGGGGGCAGATACGCAGTATTTT
NA | TRBJ1-1 | TRBV5-6 | NA | CASSESGNTEAFF | TGTGCCAGCAGCGAATCAGGGAACACTGAAGCTTTCTTT
NA | TRBJ1-2 | TRBV29-1 | few | CSVESAVGGYTF | TGCAGCGTTGAATCTGCCGTGGGAGGCTACACCTTC
TRBD1 | TRBJ1-6 | TRBV6-1 | NA | CASSDHPGQGPSPLHF | TGTGCCAGCAGTGATCACCCGGGACAGGGGCCTTCACCCCTCCACTTT
NA | TRBJ2-7 | TRBV30 | NA | CAWSVPGSSYEQYF | TGTGCCTGGAGTGTACCGGGGAGCTCCTACGAGCAGTACTTC
NA | TRBJ2-5 | TRBV27 | NA | CASSPPDPQETQYF | TGTGCCAGCAGTCCGCCGGACCCTCAAGAGACCCAGTACTTC
NA | TRBJ1-2 | TRBV29-1 | NA | CSVIRGSDYGYTF | TGCAGCGTTATAAGGGGCTCGGACTATGGCTACACCTTC
TRBD1 | TRBJ2-2 | TRBV29-1 | NA | CSVDWTGLTGELFF | TGCAGCGTTGATTGGACAGGATTAACCGGGGAGCTGTTTTTT
NA | TRBJ1-4 | TRBV18 | NA | CASSLRDGATNEKLFF | TGTGCCAGCTCACTCCGGGACGGAGCAACTAATGAAAAACTGTTTTTT
NA | TRBJ1-2 | TRBV6-5 | few | CASSYSTPDPIGYTF | TGTGCCAGCAGTTACTCGACCCCGGATCCCATTGGCTACACCTTC
NA | TRBJ1-1 | TRBV7-8 | NA | CASSTEARSTEAFF | TGTGCCAGCAGCACCGAAGCACGGAGCACTGAAGCTTTCTTT
TRBD1 | TRBJ2-7 | TRBV10-3 | NA | CAISEPPGQAGEQYF | TGTGCCATCAGTGAGCCCCCGGGACAGGCCGGCGAGCAGTACTTC
TRBD2 | TRBJ2-3 | TRBV15 | few | CATSTYPGLAGDTQYF | TGTGCCACCAGCACCTACCCGGGACTAGCCGGAGATACGCAGTATTTT
NA | TRBJ1-6 | TRBV7-2 | NA | CASSLDAINSPLHF | TGTGCCAGCAGCTTAGACGCCATCAATTCACCCCTCCACTTT
NA | TRBJ2-3 | TRBV27 | NA | CASSPPGSTGTDTQYF | TGTGCCAGCAGCCCACCAGGAAGCACCGGCACAGATACGCAGTATTTT
NA | TRBJ1-1 | TRBV29-1 | few | CSVELALSGTEAFF | TGCAGCGTTGAACTCGCGCTATCGGGGACTGAAGCTTTCTTT
NA | TRBJ1-1 | TRBV30 | NA | CACLETEAFF | TGTGCCTGTTTGGAGACTGAAGCTTTCTTT
NA | TRBJ2-7 | TRBV10-2 | NA | CASSDQDPYEQYF | TGCGCCAGCAGTGACCAGGATCCCTACGAGCAGTACTTC
NA | TRBJ2-7 | TRBV29-1 | NA | CSAWDGYEQYF | TGCAGCGCCTGGGACGGCTACGAGCAGTACTTC
NA | TRBJ1-1 | TRBV30 | NA | CAWSFGTEAFF | TGTGCCTGGAGTTTCGGGACTGAAGCTTTCTTT
NA | TRBJ2-2 | TRBV11-2 | few | CASSLVGPRRNTGELFF | TGTGCCAGCAGCTTAGTTGGCCCGCGAAGGAACACCGGGGAGCTGTTTTTT
NA | TRBJ2-2 | TRBV5-1 | NA | CASSLVGVTGELFF | TGCGCCAGCAGCTTGGTCGGGGTCACCGGGGAGCTGTTTTTT
NA | TRBJ2-3 | TRBV11-2 | NA | CASSLPTDTQYF | TGTGCCAGCAGTTTACCCACAGATACGCAGTATTTT
NA | TRBJ2-7 | TRBV27 | NA | CASSQGGEQYF | TGTGCCAGCAGTCAGGGGGGCGAGCAGTACTTC
NA | TRBJ2-7 | TRBV6-5 | NA | CASSYSTGHSSYEQYF | TGTGCCAGCAGTTACTCCACGGGGCACAGCTCCTACGAGCAGTACTTC
NA | TRBJ2-7 | TRBV30 | NA | CAWSGSNPYEQYF | TGTGCCTGGAGTGGGTCCAACCCCTACGAGCAGTACTTC
NA | TRBJ2-7 | TRBV9 | once | CASSVGGDAEEQYF | TGTGCCAGCAGCGTAGGAGGGGACGCGGAGGAGCAGTACTTC
NA | TRBJ1-2 | TRBV7-9 | NA | CATYLGATGGYTF | TGTGCCACTTACCTTGGGGCGACGGGAGGCTACACCTTC
NA | TRBJ2-7 | TRBV4-2 | NA | CARLPGTVPYEQYF | TGTGCCAGATTACCCGGGACGGTCCCATACGAGCAGTACTTC
TRBD2 | TRBJ2-7 | TRBV5-6 | NA | CASSLMASGAHEQYF | TGTGCCAGCAGCTTGATGGCTAGCGGGGCCCACGAGCAGTACTTC
TRBD1 | TRBJ1-4 | TRBV23-1 | NA | CASSPIPGTGGGKLFF | TGCGCCAGCAGCCCTATTCCGGGGACAGGGGGCGGTAAACTGTTTTTT
NA | TRBJ1-1 | TRBV9 | few | CASSEQETEAFF | TGTGCCAGCAGCGAGCAGGAGACTGAAGCTTTCTTT
NA | TRBJ1-1 | TRBV5-6 | few | CASSLGYEAFF | TGTGCCAGCAGCTTGGGATATGAAGCTTTCTTT